The 6 T cell receptor beta chains below all came from one sample that was sequenced in a study of blood T cells in healthy people across ages. A second PCR, run for about 7 to 11 cycles, used a sample-barcoded 5' primer plus a J-beta primer mix. TCRdb ran MiXCR on the 5' RACE reads and lists one entry per CDR3 protein. Counted here are 850,000 to 950,000 distinct CDR3 sequences, under 35% occurring once; the ten biggest clones make up 17%. Input material: blood. The receptors here all came from a woman of 80 years or more in good health.

This clonotype was seen at least ten times. Relative to the germline gene, one junction end is altered; a read error may explain this. The gene calls are TRBV7-2 and TRBJ2-5, with D unclear. The CDR3 consists of 15 residues. Germline V gene sequence: CDR1 SGHTA, CDR2 FQGNSA. As DNA, the CDR3 is TGTGCCAGCAGCTTCACAAGGGCGAGCCAAGGGACCCAGTACTTC. As protein: CASSFTRASQGTQYF.

This clonotype was counted a few times. The rearrangement uses TRBV20-1 and TRBJ2-7; 10 positions match TRBD1. Germline lookup yields CDR1 DFQATT and CDR2 SNEGSKA (reference sequence). The ends lost 6 bases at V and 7 bases at J; junction bases unmatched: 12. This CDR3 has 14 residues. Written as DNA, the CDR3 is TGCAGTGCCCCTAGACCGGGACAGGGGCAGGAGCAGTACTTC. The encoded protein is CSAPRPGQGQEQYF.

The sample holds many counts of this clonotype. The chain is built from TRBV5-1 and TRBJ2-1; 12 bases are shared with TRBD1. Germline CDR1 reads SGHRS; CDR2 reads YFSETQ. The length of the CDR3 is 16 residues. V lost 3 bases, J lost 7 bases, and 8 bases stayed unmatched. CDR3 DNA: TGCGCCAGCAGCTCTTCGGGGACAGGGGGCTGGAATGAGCAGTTCTTC. Amino acids: CASSSSGTGGWNEQFF.

There are a few counts of this clonotype. This rearrangement joins TRBV10-3 to TRBJ1-2; TRBD1 might be the D (6 bases). Trimming shortened V by 10 bases and J by 6 bases, and 15 bases separated the two germline ends. Germline V lookup: CDR1 ENHRY, CDR2 SYGVKD. The CDR3 runs to 12 residues. The chain's CDR3 is CATSPAGDGYTF. CDR3 bases: TGTGCCACCAGCCCTGCAGGGGATGGCTACACCTTC.

On this clonotype itself: This may arise from a read error, as a much more abundant clone is one base away. The rearrangement uses TRBV27 and TRBJ2-4, with D possibly matching TRBD1 (6 bases). The end of the DNA aligns better with TRBJ2-5, so the J call may be wrong. This CDR3 comprises 17 residues. The germline V gene has CDR1 MNHEY and CDR2 SMNVEV (reference sequence). CDR3 nucleotides: TGTGCCAGCAGTCCCCTCCCCCACCCAGGGGTTGAGGTGACCCAGTACTTC. Protein product: CASSPLPHPGVEVTQYF.

Worth noting for this clonotype: With a much larger clone just one base away, this may be a read error. The chain has TRBV20-1 and TRBJ2-4; unclear D gene. The tail of the sequence fits TRBJ2-7 better, so the J call may be wrong. In germline, CDR1 is DFQATT, CDR2 SNEGSKA (reference sequence). This CDR3 has 13 amino acids. The DNA for the CDR3 is TGCAGTGCTAGGCCAATTAAAGTCTACGAGCAGTACTTC. Protein: CSARPIKVYEQYF.